This T cell receptor beta chain was recovered during a study of blood T cell repertoires in COVID-19. Study as a whole: The samples span acute and convalescent COVID-19 from the United States, Italy and Spain. The cDNA or gDNA used as material had been derived from T cells, B-cell-depleted T cells, or PBMCs.

The CDR3 is 14 amino acids. V gave up 5 bases and J gave up 4 bases, with 14 bases separating them. The germline gives CDR1 MNHEY, CDR2 SVGAGI. TCRdb's table, derived via immunoSEQ multiplex PCR, lists solely in-frame clones and lacks some. The sample shows more than 55,000 clones, 86% of them seen only once. Material: peripheral blood. This clonotype was obtained from a woman of 80 years or more with acute or convalescent COVID-19. This chain connects TRBV6-5 to TRBJ1-2; D possibly corresponds to TRBD1 (5 bases). In DNA, the CDR3 is TGTGCCAGCAGTCCGTCCAGGGAAAGCTATGGCTACACCTTC. Its translation is CASSPSRESYGYTF.